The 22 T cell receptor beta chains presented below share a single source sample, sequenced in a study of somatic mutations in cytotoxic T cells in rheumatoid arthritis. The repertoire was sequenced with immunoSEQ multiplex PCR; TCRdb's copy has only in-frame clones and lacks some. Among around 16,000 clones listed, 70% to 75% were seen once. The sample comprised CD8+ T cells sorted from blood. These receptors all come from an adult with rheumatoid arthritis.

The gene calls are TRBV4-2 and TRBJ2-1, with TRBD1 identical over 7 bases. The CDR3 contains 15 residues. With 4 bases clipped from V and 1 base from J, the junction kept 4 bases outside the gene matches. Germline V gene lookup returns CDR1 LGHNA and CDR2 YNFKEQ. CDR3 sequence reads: CASSLDRESYNEQFF. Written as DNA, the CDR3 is TGTGCCAGCAGCCTCGACAGGGAATCCTACAATGAGCAGTTCTTC.

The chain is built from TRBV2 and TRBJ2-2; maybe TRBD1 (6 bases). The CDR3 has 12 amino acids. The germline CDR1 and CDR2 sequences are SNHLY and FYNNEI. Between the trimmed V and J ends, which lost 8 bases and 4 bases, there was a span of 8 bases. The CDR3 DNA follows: TGTGCCAGCCCAGGGGTCACCGGGGAGCTGTTTTTT. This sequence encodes CASPGVTGELFF.

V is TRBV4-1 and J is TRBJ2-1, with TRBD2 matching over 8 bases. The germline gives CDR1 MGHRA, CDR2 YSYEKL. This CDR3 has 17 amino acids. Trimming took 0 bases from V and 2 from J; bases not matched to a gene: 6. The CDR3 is CASSQDLRGGPYNEQFF. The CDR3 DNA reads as TGCGCCAGCAGCCAAGATCTTCGCGGGGGGCCCTACAATGAGCAGTTCTTC.

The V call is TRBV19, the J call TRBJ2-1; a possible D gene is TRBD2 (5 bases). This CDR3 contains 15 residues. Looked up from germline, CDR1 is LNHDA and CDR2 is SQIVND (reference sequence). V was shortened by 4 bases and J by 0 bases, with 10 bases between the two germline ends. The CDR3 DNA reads TGTGCCAGTAGTAGCGGGTACAGCTCCTACAATGAGCAGTTCTTC. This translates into CASSSGYSSYNEQFF.

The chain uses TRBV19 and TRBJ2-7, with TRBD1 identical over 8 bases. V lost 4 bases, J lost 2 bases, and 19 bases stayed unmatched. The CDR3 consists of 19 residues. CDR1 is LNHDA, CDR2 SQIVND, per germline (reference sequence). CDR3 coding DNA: TGTGCCAGTAGTACTCCCGACCCTACCGGACAGGGCGAGCCCTACGAGCAGTACTTC. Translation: CASSTPDPTGQGEPYEQYF.

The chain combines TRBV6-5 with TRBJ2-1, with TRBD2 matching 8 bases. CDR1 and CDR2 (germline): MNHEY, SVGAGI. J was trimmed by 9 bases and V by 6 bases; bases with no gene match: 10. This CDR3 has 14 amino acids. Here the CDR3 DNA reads TGTGCCAGCAGCCCCGGGGACGGGAGGGGTGAGCAGTTCTTC. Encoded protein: CASSPGDGRGEQFF.

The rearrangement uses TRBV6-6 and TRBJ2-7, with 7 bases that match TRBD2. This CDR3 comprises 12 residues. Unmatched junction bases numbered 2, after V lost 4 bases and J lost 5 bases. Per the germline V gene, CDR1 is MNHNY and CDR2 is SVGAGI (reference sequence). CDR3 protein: CASSWTSDEQYF. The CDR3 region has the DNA TGTGCCAGCAGTTGGACTAGTGACGAGCAGTACTTC.

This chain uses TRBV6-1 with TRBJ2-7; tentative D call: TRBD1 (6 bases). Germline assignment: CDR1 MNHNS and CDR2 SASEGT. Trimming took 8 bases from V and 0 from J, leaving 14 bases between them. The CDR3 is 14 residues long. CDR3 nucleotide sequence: TGTGCCAGCTCAACGCACAGGGTCTCCTACGAGCAGTACTTC. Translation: CASSTHRVSYEQYF.

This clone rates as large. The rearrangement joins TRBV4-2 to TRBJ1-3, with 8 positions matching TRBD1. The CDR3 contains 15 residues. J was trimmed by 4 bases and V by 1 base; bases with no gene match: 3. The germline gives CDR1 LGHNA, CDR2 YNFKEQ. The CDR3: CASSQATGEGNTIYF. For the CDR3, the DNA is TGTGCCAGCAGCCAAGCGACAGGGGAAGGAAACACCATATATTTT.

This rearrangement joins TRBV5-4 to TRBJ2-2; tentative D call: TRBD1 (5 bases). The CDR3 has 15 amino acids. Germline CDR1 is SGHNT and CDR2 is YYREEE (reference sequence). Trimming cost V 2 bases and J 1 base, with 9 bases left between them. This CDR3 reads CASSFPQGNTGELFF. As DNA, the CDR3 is TGTGCCAGCAGCTTTCCCCAGGGGAACACCGGGGAGCTGTTTTTT.

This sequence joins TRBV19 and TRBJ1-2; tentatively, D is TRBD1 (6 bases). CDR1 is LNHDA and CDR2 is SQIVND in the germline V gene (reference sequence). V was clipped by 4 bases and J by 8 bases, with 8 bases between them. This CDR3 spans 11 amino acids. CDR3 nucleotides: TGTGCCAGTAGTAACAGGGACGGCTACACCTTC. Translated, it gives CASSNRDGYTF.

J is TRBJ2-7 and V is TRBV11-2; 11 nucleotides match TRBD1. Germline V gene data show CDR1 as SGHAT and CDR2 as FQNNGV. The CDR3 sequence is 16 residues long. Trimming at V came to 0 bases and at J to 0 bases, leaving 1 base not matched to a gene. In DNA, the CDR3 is TGTGCCAGCAGCTTAGAGGGACAGGGGGTCTCCTACGAGCAGTACTTC. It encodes CASSLEGQGVSYEQYF.

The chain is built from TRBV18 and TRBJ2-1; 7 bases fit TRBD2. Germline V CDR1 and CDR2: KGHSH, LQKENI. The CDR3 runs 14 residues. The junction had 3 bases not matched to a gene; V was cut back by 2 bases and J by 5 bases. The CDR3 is CASSPAGVDNEQFF. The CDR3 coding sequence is TGTGCCAGCTCACCAGCGGGAGTGGACAATGAGCAGTTCTTC.

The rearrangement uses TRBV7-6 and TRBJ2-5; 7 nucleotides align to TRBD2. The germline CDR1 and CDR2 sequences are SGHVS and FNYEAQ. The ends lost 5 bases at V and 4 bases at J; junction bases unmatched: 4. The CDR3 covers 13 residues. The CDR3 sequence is CASSRLAGETQYF. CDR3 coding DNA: TGTGCCAGCAGCCGACTAGCTGGAGAGACCCAGTACTTC.

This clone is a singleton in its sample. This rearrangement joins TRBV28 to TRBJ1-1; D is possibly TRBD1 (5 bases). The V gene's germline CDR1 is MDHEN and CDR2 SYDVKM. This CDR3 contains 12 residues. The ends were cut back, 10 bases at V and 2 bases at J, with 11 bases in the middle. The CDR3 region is CATADSNTEAFF. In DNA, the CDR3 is TGTGCCACCGCCGACAGCAACACTGAAGCTTTCTTT.

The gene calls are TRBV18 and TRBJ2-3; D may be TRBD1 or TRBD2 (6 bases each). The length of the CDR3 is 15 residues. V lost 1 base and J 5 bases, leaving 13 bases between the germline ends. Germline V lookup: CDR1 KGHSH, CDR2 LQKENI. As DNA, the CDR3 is TGTGCCAGCTCACCACGGAGCGGAGGGGGAGATACGCAGTATTTT. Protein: CASSPRSGGGDTQYF.

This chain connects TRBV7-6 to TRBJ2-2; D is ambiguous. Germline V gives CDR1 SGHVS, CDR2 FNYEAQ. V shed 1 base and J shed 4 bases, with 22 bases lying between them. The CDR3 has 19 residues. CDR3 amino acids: CASSLVVIPRGRSTGELFF. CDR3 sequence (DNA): TGTGCCAGCAGCTTAGTGGTAATCCCCAGAGGCAGGAGCACCGGGGAGCTGTTTTTT.

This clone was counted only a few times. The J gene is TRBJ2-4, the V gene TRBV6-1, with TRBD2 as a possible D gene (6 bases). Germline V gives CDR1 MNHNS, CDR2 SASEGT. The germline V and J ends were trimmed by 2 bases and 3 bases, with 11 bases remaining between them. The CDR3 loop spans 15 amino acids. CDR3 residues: CASSEIGGGKNIQYF. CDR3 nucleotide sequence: TGTGCCAGCAGTGAAATCGGGGGAGGCAAAAACATTCAGTACTTC.

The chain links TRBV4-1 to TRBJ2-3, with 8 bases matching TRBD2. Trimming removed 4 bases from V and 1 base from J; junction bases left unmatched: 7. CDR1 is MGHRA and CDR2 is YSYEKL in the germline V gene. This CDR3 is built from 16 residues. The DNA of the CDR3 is TGCGCCAGCAGCCTGCCTCGGGGGGGTGGCACAGATACGCAGTATTTT. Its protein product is CASSLPRGGGTDTQYF.

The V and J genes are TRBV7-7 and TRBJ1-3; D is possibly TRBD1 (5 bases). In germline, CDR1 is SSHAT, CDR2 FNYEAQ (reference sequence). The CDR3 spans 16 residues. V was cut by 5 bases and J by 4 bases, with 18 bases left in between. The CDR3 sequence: CASSPTVIGQGNTIYF. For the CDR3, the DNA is TGTGCCAGCAGCCCAACAGTGATAGGACAAGGAAACACCATATATTTT.

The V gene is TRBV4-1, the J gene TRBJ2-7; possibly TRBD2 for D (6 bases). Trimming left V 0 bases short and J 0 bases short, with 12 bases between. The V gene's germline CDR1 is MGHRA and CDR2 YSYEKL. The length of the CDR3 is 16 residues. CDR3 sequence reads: CASSQEGTGSSYEQYF. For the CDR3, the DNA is TGCGCCAGCAGCCAAGAAGGGACCGGGAGCTCCTACGAGCAGTACTTC.

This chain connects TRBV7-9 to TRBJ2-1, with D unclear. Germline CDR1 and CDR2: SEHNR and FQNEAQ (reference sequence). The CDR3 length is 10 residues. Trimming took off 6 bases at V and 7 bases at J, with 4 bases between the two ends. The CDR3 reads CASSYNEQFF. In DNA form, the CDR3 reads TGTGCCAGCAGTTATAATGAGCAGTTCTTC.